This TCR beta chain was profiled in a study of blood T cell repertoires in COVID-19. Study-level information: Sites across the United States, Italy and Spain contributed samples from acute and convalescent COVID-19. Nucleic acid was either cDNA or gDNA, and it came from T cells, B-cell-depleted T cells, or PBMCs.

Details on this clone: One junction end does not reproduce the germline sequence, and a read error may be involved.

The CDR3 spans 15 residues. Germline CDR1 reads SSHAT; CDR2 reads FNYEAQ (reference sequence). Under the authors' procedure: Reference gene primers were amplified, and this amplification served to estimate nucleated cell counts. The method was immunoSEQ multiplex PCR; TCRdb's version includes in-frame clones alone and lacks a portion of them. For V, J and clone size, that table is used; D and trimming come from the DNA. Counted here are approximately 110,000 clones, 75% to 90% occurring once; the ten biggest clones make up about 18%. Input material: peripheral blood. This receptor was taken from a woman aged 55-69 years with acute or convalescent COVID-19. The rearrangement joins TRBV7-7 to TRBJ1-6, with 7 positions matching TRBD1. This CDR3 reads CASSLASGGISPLHF. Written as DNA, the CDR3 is TGTGCTAGCAGCTTAGCATCAGGGGGGATTTCACCCCTCCACTTT.